A selection of T cell receptor beta chains follows, all from one sample in a study of regulatory T cells in long-lasting Graves disease. Via MiXCR, TCRdb re-called the multiplex PCR reads, giving one row per CDR3 protein. This table has around 460,000 distinct CDR3 sequences, approximately 21% appearing once. The starting material was peripheral blood mononuclear cells (PBMCs), obtained when the disease was refractory, from a patient treated with antithyroid drugs. The receptor source for this set is a female donor with Graves disease. CDR3s include the opening cysteine and the closing phenylalanine or tryptophan. D genes are given only for firm matches. Size is stated for part of the rows, as once, few or many counts, or as a class when the clone is expanded.

j_call: TRBJ2-6
clone_size: few
d_call: -
v_call: TRBV27
cdr3_length: 15
cdr3_nt: TGTGCCAGCAGTTTTAGGACTTCTGGGGCCAACGTCCTGACTTTC
cdr3_aa: CASSFRTSGANVLTF

j_call: TRBJ2-5
clone_size: -
d_call: TRBD2
v_call: TRBV28
cdr3_length: 13
cdr3_nt: TGTGCCAGCAGTGGGGGACTAGCAAAGACCCAGTACTTC
cdr3_aa: CASSGGLAKTQYF

j_call: TRBJ2-7
clone_size: many
d_call: TRBD1
v_call: TRBV12-3/TRBV12-4
cdr3_length: 14
cdr3_nt: TGTGCCAGCACCCCGGGACAGGGATCCTACGAGCAGTACTTC
cdr3_aa: CASTPGQGSYEQYF

j_call: TRBJ2-5
clone_size: -
d_call: -
v_call: TRBV12-3/TRBV12-4
cdr3_length: 11
cdr3_nt: TGTGCCAGCAGGGTGTATGAGACCCAGTACTTC
cdr3_aa: CASRVYETQYF

j_call: TRBJ1-1
clone_size: few
d_call: -
v_call: TRBV29-1
cdr3_length: 10
cdr3_nt: TGCAGCGTTGAAGACACTGAAGCTTTCTTT
cdr3_aa: CSVEDTEAFF

j_call: TRBJ2-5
clone_size: -
d_call: -
v_call: TRBV5-1
cdr3_length: 15
cdr3_nt: TGCGCCAGCAGCGTGGCGGGACGGTCACAAGAGACCCAGTACTTC
cdr3_aa: CASSVAGRSQETQYF

j_call: TRBJ1-5
clone_size: many
d_call: TRBD1
v_call: TRBV28
cdr3_length: 15
cdr3_nt: TGTGCCAGCAGTCTCCTTCCAGGGGGCGTACAGCCCCAGCATTTT
cdr3_aa: CASSLLPGGVQPQHF

j_call: TRBJ1-5
clone_size: -
d_call: -
v_call: TRBV12-3/TRBV12-4
cdr3_length: 12
cdr3_nt: TGTGCCTCCGGGAGGTATGATCAGCCCCAGCATTTT
cdr3_aa: CASGRYDQPQHF

j_call: TRBJ2-1
clone_size: many
d_call: -
v_call: TRBV12-3/TRBV12-4
cdr3_length: 14
cdr3_nt: TGTGCCAGCAGTCCTCTGAACTCCTACAATGAGCAGTTCTTC
cdr3_aa: CASSPLNSYNEQFF

j_call: TRBJ1-1
clone_size: -
d_call: -
v_call: TRBV7-8
cdr3_length: 16
cdr3_nt: TGTGCCAGCAGCGTCGGAGCATTCAGAGGGAACACTGAAGCTTTCTTT
cdr3_aa: CASSVGAFRGNTEAFF